This TCR beta chain came from a study of T cells in narcolepsy. Whole-study context: Enrolled donors included narcolepsy type 1 or type 2 patients and healthy controls.

Some clones are missing from TCRdb's copy, which holds only in-frame ones; the method was immunoSEQ multiplex PCR. The sample includes around 25,000 clones, about four fifths of them seen just once. Trimming removed 0 bases from V and 5 bases from J; junction bases left unmatched: 9. The CDR3 is 18 amino acids. The germline V gene encodes CDR1 SGHAT and CDR2 FQNNGV. The sequence was obtained from a human donor with narcolepsy. The chain joins TRBV11-2 to TRBJ2-2; 10 bases line up with TRBD1. Sequences were obtained from CD45RA- memory CD4+ T cells from PBMCs. In nucleotides, the CDR3 is TGTGCCAGCAGCTTAGATCTCGTGACAGGGGGCCGAACCGGGGAGCTGTTTTTT. As protein: CASSLDLVTGGRTGELFF. Filled out from reference TRBV11-2 and TRBJ2-2, the complete variable domain reads EAGVAQSPRYKIIEKRQSVAFWCNPISGHATLYWYQQILGQGPKLLIQFQNNGVVDDSQLPKDRFSAERLKGVDSTLKIQPAKLEDSAVYLCASSLDLVTGGRTGELFFGEGSRLTVL.